What follows is one TCR beta chain and its context. Antigen unknown. The data stem from a study of OX40 agonist ivuxolimab in advanced cancers. Regarding the study as a whole: Normalized T-cell clonal expansion was also low in some nonresponders.

Clones were read by immunoSEQ multiplex PCR, and TCRdb kept only the in-frame ones, dropping some. The repertoire has 45,000 to 55,000 clones, 94% of them found once; the top ten carry roughly 12%. CDR1 and CDR2 from the germline V gene are MNHNS and SASEGT. The ends lost 10 bases at V and 5 bases at J; junction bases unmatched: 10. This CDR3 is 14 amino acids long. This TCR was recovered from an adult with an advanced solid tumor such as melanoma, head and neck, liver or kidney cancer. The source material was CD4+ or CD8+ T cells sorted from blood, sampled in a trial of the OX40 agonist ivuxolimab. V and J are TRBV6-1 and TRBJ2-7; 11 bases match TRBD1. The CDR3 loop reads CATTKGQGADEQYF. DNA of the CDR3: TGTGCCACCACAAAAGGACAGGGGGCTGACGAGCAGTACTTC.